The text below deals with one T cell receptor (beta chain). What it binds is not known. This entry belongs to a study of shared clonotypes between healthy human individuals. Study-level findings and limits: Tissues were not sampled, only blood, and their repertoires likely differ. Naive CD4 clonotypes were shared across several donors at roughly 5.3%.

Clones were read by immunoSEQ multiplex PCR, and TCRdb kept only the in-frame ones, dropping some. Of about 1.5 million clones listed, around 97% are singletons. Donors, healthy HIV-negative adults, lacked recent acute infections or vaccinations. Germline V lookup: CDR1 SQVTM, CDR2 ANQGSEA. The CDR3 has 13 amino acids. Deletions cut 4 bases from V and 0 bases from J, with 10 bases between. The sequence came from a young man in good health. Material for sequencing was naive CD4+ T cells sorted from blood. The subset here: CD45RA+ positively selected. The chain has TRBV29-1 and TRBJ2-7; no definite D call. The CDR3 here is CSVASETSYEQYF. In DNA, the CDR3 is TGCAGCGTTGCTTCCGAGACCTCCTACGAGCAGTACTTC.